Sequencing of this T cell receptor (beta chain) was carried out in a study of OX40 agonist ivuxolimab in advanced cancers. Profiled with immunoSEQ multiplex PCR; TCRdb holds only in-frame clones, not every one. The sample shows over 55,000 clones, 80% to 90% of them seen only once. The TCR originated in an adult with an advanced solid tumor such as melanoma, head and neck, liver or kidney cancer. Specimen: CD4+ or CD8+ T cells sorted from blood, collected in a trial of the OX40 agonist ivuxolimab.

CDR3 loop: CASSLAGSAGNTIYF. Here the CDR3 DNA reads TGTGCCAGCAGCTTGGCAGGGTCAGCTGGAAACACCATATATTTT. The chain recombines TRBV5-4 with TRBJ1-3; a weak D match, TRBD1 (5 bases). The CDR3 covers 15 residues. Per the germline V gene, CDR1 is SGHNT and CDR2 is YYREEE (reference sequence). Between the trimmed V and J ends, which lost 0 bases and 2 bases, there was a span of 9 bases.